Reported below is one T cell receptor beta chain. What it binds is unknown. The CDR3 ends on some other residue instead of the conserved phenylalanine or tryptophan, so this is likely a read error. The entry originates in a study of CD8 T cells in ankylosing spondylitis. Study-level results: Significant enrichment of disease-linked clones was reported in matched ankylosing spondylitis synovial fluid. In reactive arthritis synovial fluid and blood, some motif variants had been reported before. Apparently characteristic of ankylosing spondylitis blood was a TCR beta motif (eight highly homologous variants).

This CDR3 spans 8 amino acids. The V end lost 8 bases, the J end lost 8 bases, and 3 bases lay between the germline ends. By quantitative 5'-RACE with molecular barcodes, the TCR beta libraries were made. Via MiXCR, TCRdb re-called the 5' RACE reads, giving one row per CDR3 protein. There are roughly 350,000 distinct CDR3 sequences in the sample; less than 10% occur only once, and more than 14% lies in the top ten. V and J are TRBV12-3 or TRBV12-4 and TRBJ1-2; D not certain. This TCR came from a male donor with ankylosing spondylitis. Sequenced: blood, either unsorted or a sorted T cell fraction (not recorded which). CDR3 bases: TGTGCCAGCGGGGGCTACACCTCC. Protein: CASGGYTS.